These T cell receptor beta chains were read from a single sample in a study of T cells in Graves' hyperthyroidism and ophthalmopathy. TCRdb re-derived calls from the multiplex PCR reads in MiXCR, one entry per CDR3 protein. The data contain 450,000 to 650,000 distinct CDR3 sequences, about 14% of them singletons. Material for sequencing was blood. These receptors all come from a woman under 30 with Graves' ophthalmopathy. CDR3s include the opening cysteine and the closing phenylalanine or tryptophan. The D gene is left open where the match is weak. For some rows the clone size is stated as once, few or many, or as a class when expanded; others skip it.

V: TRBV2; size: many; D: -; J: TRBJ2-1; DNA: TGTGCCAGCAGTGAAGAGGGGTTAGGTCGGCAGTTCTTC; CDR3: CASSEEGLGRQFF
V: TRBV29-1; size: few; D: -; J: TRBJ1-6; DNA: TGCAGCGTTGGGACGGGGAATTCACCCCTCCACTTT; CDR3: CSVGTGNSPLHF
V: TRBV6-6; size: -; D: -; J: TRBJ2-2; DNA: TGTGCCAGCAGTTACTCGAGGGTTGGAGGGCGGGAGCTGTTTTTT; CDR3: CASSYSRVGGRELFF
V: TRBV20-1; size: many; D: -; J: TRBJ1-1; DNA: TGCAGTGCGGGGCCGCGGGCTGGAGGGATGAACACTGAAGCTTTCTTT; CDR3: CSAGPRAGGMNTEAFF
V: TRBV20-1; size: many; D: -; J: TRBJ1-1; DNA: TGCAGTGCACTAAGCCCTCTAAGGCCCACTGAAGCTTTCTTT; CDR3: CSALSPLRPTEAFF
V: TRBV7-2; size: many; D: -; J: TRBJ2-1; DNA: TGTGCCAGCAGCCCCCGGGACGGGACCCCGGGTGAGCAGTTCTTC; CDR3: CASSPRDGTPGEQFF
V: TRBV2; size: many; D: -; J: TRBJ2-1; DNA: TGTGCCAGCAGTGAAGGGAGAGGAGGTCGGGACGTTGGCAATGAGCAGTTCTTC; CDR3: CASSEGRGGRDVGNEQFF
V: TRBV28; size: many; D: -; J: TRBJ2-1; DNA: TGTGCCAGCGGACGGAGCTCCTACAATGAGCAGTTCTTC; CDR3: CASGRSSYNEQFF
V: TRBV24-1; size: few; D: -; J: TRBJ2-3; DNA: TGTGCCACCAGTGATTTCTCTGATAGCACAGATACGCAGTATTTT; CDR3: CATSDFSDSTDTQYF
V: TRBV27; size: many; D: -; J: TRBJ2-3; DNA: TGTGCCAGCAGTTTCACCCGCACAGATACGCAGTATTTT; CDR3: CASSFTRTDTQYF
V: TRBV2; size: -; D: TRBD2; J: TRBJ2-1; DNA: TGTGCCAGCAAAGGGACTAGCGGGAGGGGGAATGAGCAGTTCTTC; CDR3: CASKGTSGRGNEQFF
V: TRBV2; size: many; D: -; J: TRBJ2-7; DNA: TGTGCCAGCAGCGCTGATATGCCAACCCACGAGCAGTACTTC; CDR3: CASSADMPTHEQYF
V: TRBV19; size: many; D: -; J: TRBJ2-7; DNA: TGTGCCAGTAGTATGGGGACCTACGAGCAGTACTTC; CDR3: CASSMGTYEQYF
V: TRBV6-5; size: -; D: -; J: TRBJ1-6; DNA: TGTGCCAGCAGTTACTCGCCGGCAGCCTATAATTCACCCCTCCACTTT; CDR3: CASSYSPAAYNSPLHF
V: TRBV20-1; size: -; D: -; J: TRBJ2-2; DNA: TGCAGTGCTAGAGCGGCGGTAGACGGGGAGCTGTTTTTT; CDR3: CSARAAVDGELFF
V: TRBV6-1; size: many; D: TRBD1; J: TRBJ1-5; DNA: TGTGCCAGCAGTCACCTTACCGGGACAGGGAGTTTTCAGCCCCAGCATTTT; CDR3: CASSHLTGTGSFQPQHF
V: TRBV12-3/TRBV12-4; size: many; D: TRBD1; J: TRBJ1-2; DNA: TGTGCCAGCAGCCTGACAGGGGACTATGGCTACACCTTC; CDR3: CASSLTGDYGYTF
V: TRBV6-1; size: many; D: -; J: TRBJ2-2; DNA: TGTGCCAGCAGTGAAGAGGTGGCAGGCGGGGAGCTGTTTTTT; CDR3: CASSEEVAGGELFF
V: TRBV28; size: many; D: -; J: TRBJ1-1; DNA: TGTGCCAGCAGTTTGGCAGGGGCCCCTGAAGCTTTCTTT; CDR3: CASSLAGAPEAFF
V: TRBV6-2/TRBV6-3; size: many; D: -; J: TRBJ2-5; DNA: TGTGCCAGCGTGCGAACAGATGAGTACCAAGAGACCCAGTACTTC; CDR3: CASVRTDEYQETQYF
V: TRBV7-9; size: many; D: TRBD1; J: TRBJ1-2; DNA: TGTGCCAGCAGCTCAGACCTGGACAGGATCTATGGCTACACCTTC; CDR3: CASSSDLDRIYGYTF
V: TRBV6-1; size: many; D: TRBD2; J: TRBJ2-3; DNA: TGTGCCAGCAGTTTCCTTACTAGCGGGGGCACAGATACGCAGTATTTT; CDR3: CASSFLTSGGTDTQYF
V: TRBV27; size: -; D: -; J: TRBJ2-6; DNA: TGTGCCAGCGGTCCAGGGGCCAACGTCCTGACTTTC; CDR3: CASGPGANVLTF
V: TRBV28; size: many; D: -; J: TRBJ1-2; DNA: TGTGCCAGCAGTTTCCTTGAGGCAACCTATGGCTACACCTTC; CDR3: CASSFLEATYGYTF
V: TRBV7-2; size: once; D: -; J: TRBJ1-1; DNA: TGTGCCAGCAGCTTTAAGACCAAAAGGGGCTTCACTGAAGCTTTCTTT; CDR3: CASSFKTKRGFTEAFF
V: TRBV12-3/TRBV12-4; size: many; D: -; J: TRBJ1-1; DNA: TGTGCCAGCACTCGAGGGAACACTGAAGCTTTCTTT; CDR3: CASTRGNTEAFF
V: TRBV20-1; size: many; D: TRBD2; J: TRBJ2-1; DNA: TGCAGTGCTCCAGACGCGGGAGCCGAGCAGTTCTTC; CDR3: CSAPDAGAEQFF
V: TRBV6-6; size: many; D: -; J: TRBJ1-4; DNA: TGTGCCAGCAGTTACTGGCCCAGGGGATCAACTAATGAAAAACTGTTTTTT; CDR3: CASSYWPRGSTNEKLFF
V: TRBV3-1; size: many; D: -; J: TRBJ1-5; DNA: TGTGCCAGCAGCCAGGAGACGTATAGCAATCAGCCCCAGCATTTT; CDR3: CASSQETYSNQPQHF